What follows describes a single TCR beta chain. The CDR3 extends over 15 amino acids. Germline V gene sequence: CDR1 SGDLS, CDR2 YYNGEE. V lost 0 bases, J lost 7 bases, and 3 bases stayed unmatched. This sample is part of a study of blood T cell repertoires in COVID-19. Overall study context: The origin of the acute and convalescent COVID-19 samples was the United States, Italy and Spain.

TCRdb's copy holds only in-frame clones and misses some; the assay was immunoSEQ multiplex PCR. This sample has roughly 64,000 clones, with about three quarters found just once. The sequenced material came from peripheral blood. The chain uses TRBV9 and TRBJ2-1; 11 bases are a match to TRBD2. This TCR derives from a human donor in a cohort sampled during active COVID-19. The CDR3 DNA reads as TGTGCCAGCAGCGTAGATGTAGCGGGAGGGAATGAGCAGTTCTTC. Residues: CASSVDVAGGNEQFF.